A selection of T cell receptor beta chains follows, all from one sample in a study of blood T cell repertoires in COVID-19. Profiling relied on immunoSEQ multiplex PCR, and the TCRdb table lists in-frame clones only, not all of them. The table includes around 200,000 clones, 70% to 90% detected once. The sequencing input was peripheral blood. Receptors were obtained from a person between 65 and 79 years old with COVID-19, enrolled during active disease. Each CDR3 is given with its conserved first and last residue. D genes are given only for firm matches. Clone size appears in some rows only: once, few, many, or a class for an expanded clone.

>TRBV11-2|TRBJ2-7|TRBD2|few|16
CASSRTSGGQSPEQYF
TGTGCCAGCAGCCGAACTAGCGGGGGGCAAAGCCCCGAGCAGTACTTC
>TRBV6-6|TRBJ2-5|TRBD2|.|12
CASSSGKETQYF
TGTGCCAGCAGTAGCGGGAAAGAGACCCAGTACTTC
>TRBV29-1|TRBJ2-3|.|.|11
CSPLQGNTQYF
TGCAGCCCCCTACAGGGAAATACGCAGTATTTT
>TRBV27|TRBJ2-3|.|once|15
CASSLYLSSTDTQYF
TGTGCCAGCAGTTTATATTTGAGCAGCACAGATACGCAGTATTTT
>TRBV12-3/TRBV12-4|TRBJ1-2|.|.|13
CASSRTFSDGYTF
TGTGCCAGCAGTCGAACTTTTTCGGATGGCTACACCTTC
>TRBV7-2|TRBJ2-1|TRBD1|.|15
CASSFADREYNEQFF
TGTGCCAGCAGCTTCGCTGACAGGGAATACAATGAGCAGTTCTTC
>TRBV19|TRBJ2-2|TRBD1|few|18
CATRDRGLRESPTGELFF
TGTGCCACCCGGGACAGGGGGTTACGGGAGTCCCCCACCGGGGAGCTGTTTTTT
>TRBV5-1|TRBJ2-2|TRBD2|.|17
CASSRPKAGEITGELFF
TGCGCCAGCAGCCGTCCTAAAGCGGGGGAGATCACCGGGGAGCTGTTTTTT
>TRBV5-4|TRBJ2-7|TRBD2|.|15
CASRDGLAGGVEQYF
TGTGCCAGCAGGGACGGGCTAGCGGGGGGGGTAGAGCAGTACTTC
>TRBV11-3|TRBJ1-2|.|.|16
CASSLLQETGNYGYTF
TGTGCCAGCAGCCTTCTTCAGGAAACAGGGAACTATGGCTACACCTTC
>TRBV19|TRBJ2-4|TRBD2|.|18
CASTPGLAGGGAKNIQYF
TGTGCCAGTACCCCGGGACTAGCGGGAGGAGGAGCCAAAAACATTCAGTACTTC
>TRBV29-1|TRBJ2-7|TRBD2|.|14
CSVDLAGSGSEQYF
TGCAGCGTAGATTTAGCGGGTTCGGGATCCGAGCAGTACTTC
>TRBV5-6|TRBJ1-5|.|.|15
CASSLGGGGGRPQHF
TGTGCCAGCAGCTTGGGAGGCGGCGGTGGTAGGCCCCAGCATTTT
>TRBV14|TRBJ2-7|TRBD1|few|15
CASSQETGNAYEQYF
TGTGCCAGCAGCCAAGAGACAGGGAACGCCTACGAGCAGTACTTC
>TRBV7-8|TRBJ2-2|TRBD2|.|16
CASSWGTSGITGELFF
TGTGCCAGCAGCTGGGGGACTAGCGGGATCACCGGGGAGCTGTTTTTT
>TRBV6-4|TRBJ1-5|.|few|17
CASSDPEYRYSNQPQHF
TGTGCCAGCAGTGACCCGGAATACAGGTATAGCAATCAGCCCCAGCATTTT
>TRBV7-6|TRBJ2-1|TRBD2|.|16
CASSSSGSGPYNEQFF
TGTGCCAGCAGCTCCAGCGGGAGTGGACCTTACAATGAGCAGTTCTTC
>TRBV7-9|TRBJ1-2|.|once|12
CASSTRVYGYTF
TGTGCCAGCAGCACGCGGGTCTATGGCTACACCTTC
>TRBV27|TRBJ2-5|TRBD2|.|14
CASRPTGGSETQYF
TGTGCCAGCAGGCCGACGGGGGGGTCGGAGACCCAGTACTTC
>TRBV5-4|TRBJ2-1|TRBD2|.|16
CASSLPTSGAYNEQFF
TGTGCCAGCAGCTTGCCGACTAGCGGGGCCTACAATGAGCAGTTCTTC
>TRBV20-1|TRBJ2-1|.|.|15
CSASVGRAWLNEQFF
TGCAGTGCTAGTGTCGGCAGGGCCTGGCTCAATGAGCAGTTCTTC
>TRBV7-3|TRBJ1-4|TRBD1|.|16
CASSSGSRGASEKLFF
TGTGCCAGCAGCTCAGGATCCAGGGGGGCAAGTGAAAAACTGTTTTTT
>TRBV19|TRBJ1-3|TRBD1|.|13
CASAGQAGNTIYF
TGTGCCAGTGCCGGACAGGCTGGAAACACCATATATTTT
>TRBV5-8|TRBJ1-4|.|.|16
CASSLGLNRDNEKLFF
TGTGCCAGCAGTCTCGGTTTAAACAGGGATAATGAAAAACTGTTTTTT
>TRBV13|TRBJ1-3|.|once|16
CASSLGRRISGNTIYF
TGTGCCAGCAGCTTAGGGAGGAGGATCTCTGGAAACACCATATATTTT
>TRBV5-6|TRBJ1-6|.|few|16
CASSLVSGQPNSPLHF
TGTGCCAGCAGCTTGGTATCCGGACAACCGAATTCACCCCTCCACTTT
>TRBV7-8|TRBJ1-5|.|.|18
CASSLARLSPGGNQPQHF
TGTGCCAGCAGCTTAGCGAGACTCTCCCCCGGGGGCAATCAGCCCCAGCATTTT
>TRBV19|TRBJ1-2|.|.|12
CASRRTAYGYTF
TGTGCCAGTAGGCGGACAGCTTATGGCTACACCTTC
>TRBV25-1|TRBJ1-6|.|.|12
CASSDRYSPLHF
TGTGCCAGCAGTGATAGATATTCACCCCTTCACTTT